This T cell receptor beta chain originates from a study of T-cell reconstitution after alpha-beta-depleted transplantation in children. This clonotype came up many times. The V segment lost 3 bases and the J segment 6 bases; nucleotides outside the gene matches: 7. The CDR3 totals 15 residues. Germline V CDR1 and CDR2: ENHRY, SYGVKD. Researchers prepared the TCRbeta library using unique molecular identifiers, the study reports. TCRdb fed the PCR reads into MiXCR, producing one record per CDR3 protein. The data contain around 250,000 distinct CDR3 sequences, roughly 23% of them singletons. This rearrangement joins TRBV10-3 to TRBJ2-4; 8 positions agree with TRBD1. This receptor was obtained from a girl aged 2 to 9 with Fanconi anemia, due to receive a stem cell transplant. Sequencing was performed on PBMCs, taken before TCRalphabeta/CD19-depleted stem cell transplant. The CDR3 region is CAISDAGGWRNIQYF. The CDR3 coding sequence is TGTGCCATCAGTGACGCAGGGGGCTGGAGAAACATTCAGTACTTC.